The clone carrying this T cell receptor (beta chain) was counted a few times. This specimen comes from a study of early T cells in non-severe SARS-CoV-2 infection. Overall study context: Sequenced material consisted of bulk RNA (from unsorted whole blood), and chains were unpaired.

TCRdb re-analysed the 5' RACE reads in MiXCR, keeping a single row per CDR3 protein. The repertoire holds tens of thousands of distinct CDR3 sequences, with around 15% as singletons. The V and J ends lost 2 bases and 4 bases respectively, with 13 bases between them. The CDR3 is 15 residues long. Per germline, CDR1 MNHEY and CDR2 SVGAGI. The sequencing here drew on whole blood, taken at baseline. The chain is built from TRBV6-5 and TRBJ2-3; D is undetermined. The receptor comes from an adult who was a healthcare worker with PCR-confirmed SARS-CoV-2 infection or an uninfected control (not recorded which). CDR3 coding DNA: TGTGCCAGCAGTTACAGAGCGACTGGGGCAGATACGCAGTATTTT. Its protein product is CASSYRATGADTQYF.